This T cell receptor beta chain is from a study of blood T cell repertoires in COVID-19. Background on the study: Samples of COVID-19 (acute and convalescent) were obtained from the United States, Italy and Spain. In each case, the material was cDNA or gDNA derived from T cells, B-cell-depleted T cells, or PBMCs.

This CDR3 spans 14 amino acids. Per the germline V gene, CDR1 is SGHRS and CDR2 is YFSETQ. V dropped 3 bases and J dropped 3; count of bases not matched to a gene: 3. As processed by the authors: The assay estimated nucleated cells by amplifying reference gene primers. This table comes from immunoSEQ multiplex PCR, and its TCRdb copy is limited to in-frame clones, with some not included. V, J and clone size were drawn from that table, and D and trimming were deduced from the DNA. In the table there are some 130,000 clones, roughly 80% of which are singletons. The chain uses TRBV5-1 and TRBJ2-7, with 10 bases that match TRBD2. The sequenced material came from peripheral blood. This clonotype was sampled from a man between 60 and 75 years old who had recovered from COVID-19. CDR3 residues: CASSSERGGYEQYF. The DNA for the CDR3 is TGCGCCAGCAGCTCCGAGCGGGGGGGCTACGAGCAGTACTTC.